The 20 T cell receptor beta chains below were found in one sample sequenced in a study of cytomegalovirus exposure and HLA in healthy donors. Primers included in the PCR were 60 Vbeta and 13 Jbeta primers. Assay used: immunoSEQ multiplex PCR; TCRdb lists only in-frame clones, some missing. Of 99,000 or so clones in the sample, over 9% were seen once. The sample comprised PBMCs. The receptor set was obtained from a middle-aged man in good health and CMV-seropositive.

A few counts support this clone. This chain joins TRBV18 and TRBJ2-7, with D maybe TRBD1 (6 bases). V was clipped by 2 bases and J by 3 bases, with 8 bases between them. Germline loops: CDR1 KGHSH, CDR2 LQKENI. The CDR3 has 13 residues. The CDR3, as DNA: TGTGCCAGCTCACCAGGACAGATCTACGAGCAGTACTTC. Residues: CASSPGQIYEQYF. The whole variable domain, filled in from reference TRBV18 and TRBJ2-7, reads NAGVMQNPRHLVRRRGQEARLRCSPMKGHSHVYWYRQLPEEGLKFMVYLQKENIIDESGMPKERFSAEFPKEGPSILRIQQVVRGDSAAYFCASSPGQIYEQYFGPGTRLTVT.

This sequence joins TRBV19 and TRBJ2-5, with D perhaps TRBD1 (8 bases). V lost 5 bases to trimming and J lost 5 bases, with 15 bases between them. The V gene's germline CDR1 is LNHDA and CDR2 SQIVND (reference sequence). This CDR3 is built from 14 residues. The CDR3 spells CASSGDRGGETQYF. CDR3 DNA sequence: TGTGCCAGTAGTGGAGACAGGGGAGGGGAGACCCAGTACTTC.

The CDR3 protein is CASSLATAYEQYF. In nucleotides, the CDR3 is TGTGCCAGTAGTCTAGCTACCGCCTACGAGCAGTACTTC. This sequence joins TRBV19 and TRBJ2-7, with D possibly matching TRBD2 (5 bases). The CDR3 is made up of 13 amino acids. Trimming left V 5 bases short and J 2 bases short, with 10 bases between. Germline V lookup: CDR1 LNHDA, CDR2 SQIVND (reference sequence).

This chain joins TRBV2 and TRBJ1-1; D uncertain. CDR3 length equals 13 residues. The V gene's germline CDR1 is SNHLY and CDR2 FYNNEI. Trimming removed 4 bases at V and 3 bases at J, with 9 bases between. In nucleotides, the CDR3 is TGTGCCAGCAGTGGTAGCTTGGACACTGAAGCTTTCTTT. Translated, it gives CASSGSLDTEAFF.

The CDR3 loop reads CASSWDTGRIHEQFF. The CDR3 region has the DNA TGTGCCAGCAGTTGGGACACAGGGCGTATCCATGAGCAGTTCTTC. This chain uses TRBV28 with TRBJ2-1, with a weak D call TRBD1 (6 bases). This CDR3 has 15 residues. Trimming removed 4 bases from V and 8 bases from J, with 18 bases in between. Germline CDR1 reads MDHEN; CDR2 reads SYDVKM.

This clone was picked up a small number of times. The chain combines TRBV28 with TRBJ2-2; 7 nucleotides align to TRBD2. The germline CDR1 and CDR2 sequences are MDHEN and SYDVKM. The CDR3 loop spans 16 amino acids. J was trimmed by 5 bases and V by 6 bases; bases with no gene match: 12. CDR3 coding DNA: TGTGCCAGCAGCCCGGGAGGAAATCTAGGAACCGGGGAGCTGTTTTTT. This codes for CASSPGGNLGTGELFF.

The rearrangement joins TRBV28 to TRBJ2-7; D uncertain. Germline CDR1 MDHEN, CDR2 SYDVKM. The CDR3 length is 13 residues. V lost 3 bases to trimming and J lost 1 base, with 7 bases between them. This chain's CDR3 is CASSFPKSYEQYF. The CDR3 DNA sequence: TGTGCCAGCAGTTTTCCCAAATCCTACGAGCAGTACTTC.

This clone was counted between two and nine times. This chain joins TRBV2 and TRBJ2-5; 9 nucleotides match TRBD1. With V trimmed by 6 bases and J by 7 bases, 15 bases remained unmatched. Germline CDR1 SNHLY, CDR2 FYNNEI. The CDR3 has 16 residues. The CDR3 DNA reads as TGTGCCAGCAGCCCGAGGACAGGGGCGGTTACAGTGACCCAGTACTTC. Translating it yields CASSPRTGAVTVTQYF. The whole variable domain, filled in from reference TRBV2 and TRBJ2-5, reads EPEVTQTPSHQVTQMGQEVILRCVPISNHLYFYWYRQILGQKVEFLVSFYNNEISEKSEIFDDQFSVERPDGSNFTLKIRSTKLEDSAMYFCASSPRTGAVTVTQYFGPGTRLLVL.

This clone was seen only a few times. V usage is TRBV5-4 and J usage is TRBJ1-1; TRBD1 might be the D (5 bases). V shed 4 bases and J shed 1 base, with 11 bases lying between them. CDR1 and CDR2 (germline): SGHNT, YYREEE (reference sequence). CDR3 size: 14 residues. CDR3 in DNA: TGTGCCAGCAGCACCCAGGGTCAGAACACTGAAGCTTTCTTT. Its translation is CASSTQGQNTEAFF.

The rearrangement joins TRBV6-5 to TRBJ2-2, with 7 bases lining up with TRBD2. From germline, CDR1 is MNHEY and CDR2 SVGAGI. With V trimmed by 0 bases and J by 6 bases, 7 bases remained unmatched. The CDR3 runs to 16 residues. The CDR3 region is CASSYSGEGLPGELFF. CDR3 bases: TGTGCCAGCAGTTACTCGGGGGAGGGCCTTCCCGGGGAGCTGTTTTTT.

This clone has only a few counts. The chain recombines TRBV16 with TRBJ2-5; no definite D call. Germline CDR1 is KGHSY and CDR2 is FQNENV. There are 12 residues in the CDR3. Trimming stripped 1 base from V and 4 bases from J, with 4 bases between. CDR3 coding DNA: TGTGCCAGCAGCCAATTCGTAGAGACCCAGTACTTC. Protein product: CASSQFVETQYF.

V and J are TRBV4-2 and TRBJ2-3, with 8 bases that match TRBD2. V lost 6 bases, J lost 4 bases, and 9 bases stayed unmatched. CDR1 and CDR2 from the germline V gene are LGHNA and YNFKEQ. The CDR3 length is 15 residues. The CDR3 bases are TGTGCCAGCAGACTGGGAGCGGGAGTATCAGATACGCAGTATTTT. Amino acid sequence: CASRLGAGVSDTQYF.

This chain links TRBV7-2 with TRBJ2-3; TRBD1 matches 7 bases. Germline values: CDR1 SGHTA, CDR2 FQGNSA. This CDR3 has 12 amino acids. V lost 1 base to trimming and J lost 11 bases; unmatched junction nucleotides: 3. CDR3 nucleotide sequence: TGTGCCAGCAGCTTAGAGACAGGGAGGCAGTATTTT. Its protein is CASSLETGRQYF.

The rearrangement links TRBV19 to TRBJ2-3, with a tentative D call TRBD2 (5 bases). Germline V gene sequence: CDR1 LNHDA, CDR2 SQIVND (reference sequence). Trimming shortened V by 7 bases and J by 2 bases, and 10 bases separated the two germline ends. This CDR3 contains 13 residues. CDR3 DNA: TGTGCCAGTAACGCGGGTACCACAGATACGCAGTATTTT. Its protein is CASNAGTTDTQYF.

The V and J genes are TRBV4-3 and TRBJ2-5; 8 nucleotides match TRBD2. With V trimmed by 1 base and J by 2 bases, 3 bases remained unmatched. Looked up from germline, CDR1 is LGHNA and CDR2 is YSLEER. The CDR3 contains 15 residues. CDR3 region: CASSQGTSGQETQYF. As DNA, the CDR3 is TGCGCCAGCAGCCAAGGTACTAGCGGACAAGAGACCCAGTACTTC.

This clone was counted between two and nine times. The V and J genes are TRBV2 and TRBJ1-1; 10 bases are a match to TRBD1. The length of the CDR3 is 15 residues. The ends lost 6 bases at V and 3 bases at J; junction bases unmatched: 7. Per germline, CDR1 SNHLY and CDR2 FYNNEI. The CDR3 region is CASRGTGESDTEAFF. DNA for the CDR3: TGTGCCAGCAGGGGGACAGGGGAGAGTGACACTGAAGCTTTCTTT.

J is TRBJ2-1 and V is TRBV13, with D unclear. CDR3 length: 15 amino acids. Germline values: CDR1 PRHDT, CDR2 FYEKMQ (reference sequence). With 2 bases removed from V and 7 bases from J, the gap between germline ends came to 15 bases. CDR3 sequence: CASSLFRSTGNEQFF. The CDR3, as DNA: TGTGCCAGCAGCTTATTTCGCTCGACGGGTAATGAGCAGTTCTTC.

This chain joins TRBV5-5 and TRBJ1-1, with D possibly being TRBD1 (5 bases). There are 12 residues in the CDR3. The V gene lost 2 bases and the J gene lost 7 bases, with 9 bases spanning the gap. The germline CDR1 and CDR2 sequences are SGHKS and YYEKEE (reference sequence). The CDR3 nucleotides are TGTGCCAGCAGCTTTGACAGATTTGAAGCTTTCTTT. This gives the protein CASSFDRFEAFF. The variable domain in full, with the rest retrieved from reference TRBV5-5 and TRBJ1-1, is DAGVTQSPTHLIKTRGQQVTLRCSPISGHKSVSWYQQVLGQGPQFIFQYYEKEERGRGNFPDRFSARQFPNYSSELNVNALLLGDSALYLCASSFDRFEAFFGQGTRLTVV.

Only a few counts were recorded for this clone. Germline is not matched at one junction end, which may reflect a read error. The CDR3 sequence: CASSLDTGSYEQCF. The CDR3 DNA follows: TGTGCCAGCAGCCTGGACACCGGGAGCTACGAGCAGTGCTTC. V is TRBV9 and J is TRBJ2-7; a weak D match, TRBD2 (6 bases). The CDR3 consists of 14 residues. In germline, CDR1 is SGDLS, CDR2 YYNGEE.

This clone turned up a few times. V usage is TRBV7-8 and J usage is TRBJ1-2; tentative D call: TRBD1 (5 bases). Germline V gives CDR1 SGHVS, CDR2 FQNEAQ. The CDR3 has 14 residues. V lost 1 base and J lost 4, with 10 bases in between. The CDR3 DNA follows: TGTGCCAGCAGCTTAGGTACAGGTCTCTATGGCTACACCTTC. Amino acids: CASSLGTGLYGYTF. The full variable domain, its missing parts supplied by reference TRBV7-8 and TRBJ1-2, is GAGVSQSPRYKVAKRGQDVALRCDPISGHVSLFWYQQALGQGPEFLTYFQNEAQLDKSGLPSDRFFAERPEGSVSTLKIQRTQQEDSAVYLCASSLGTGLYGYTFGSGTRLTVV.